This T cell receptor beta chain came from a study of control samples from healthy donors and cancer patients (dated by TCRdb to 2020 to 2021). The CDR1 and CDR2 encoded by the germline V gene are SGHDN and FVKESK. Reading from cysteine to phenylalanine, the CDR3 counts 19 amino acids. Only CDR3 DNA is held: 57 bases, read in frame from base 1. For this chain, trimming is 4 bases at the V end and 3 bases at the J end, and the number of junction bases without a gene match is 12. Worth noting for this clone: The antigen it recognizes is unknown. No qualities accompany the bases; no much larger clone lies one base away.

The library came from the immunoSEQ multiplex PCR assay. In TCRdb, the immuneACCESS table is reduced to in-frame sequences with V and J assigned. These tables do not hold every clone; where another copy was compared, an unresolved V gene accounts for under half, and the others remain unexplained. This sample has about 130,000 clones in its table, and around 94% of those were observed once. The top ten constitute 14% of the sample. This TCR was recovered from a man in his sixties with colorectal cancer. The receptor chain draws on TRBV14 and TRBJ2-1, and TRBD2 matches 13 of the central bases. The sequenced material came from PBMCs. The CDR3 corresponds to CASSPTVKLAGGSYNEQFF. The sequenced DNA: TGTGCCAGCAGCCCCACCGTTAAACTAGCGGGGGGGAGCTACAATGAGCAGTTCTTC.